The 27 T cell receptor beta chains in this list originate from one sample, sequenced in a study of blood T cells in healthy people across ages. PCR was performed a second time for roughly 6 to 12 cycles using a sample-barcoded 5' primer and a J-beta primer mix. TCRdb passed the 5' RACE reads through MiXCR, listing each CDR3 protein once. The sample lists about 640,000 distinct CDR3 sequences, approximately 50% seen once, with over 35% in the top ten. Specimen: blood. These receptors came from a man in his 60s in good health.

The genes are TRBV7-9 and TRBJ1-2; tentative D call: TRBD1 (6 bases). This CDR3 contains 18 residues. V was clipped by 3 bases and J by 6 bases, with 26 bases between them. Germline V lookup: CDR1 SEHNR, CDR2 FQNEAQ (reference sequence). The CDR3 DNA reads as TGTGCCAGCAGCTTGGGGGGGCCCCGACAGGATGTAGGAAATGGCTACACCTTC. Its translation: CASSLGGPRQDVGNGYTF.

This clonotype occurred many times. The rearrangement links TRBV5-4 to TRBJ2-7; D is unresolved. Germline CDR1 reads SGHNT; CDR2 reads YYREEE (reference sequence). CDR3 length: 14 amino acids. Trimming shortened V by 4 bases and J by 0 bases, and 11 bases separated the two germline ends. The CDR3 is CASSANALSYEQYF. The CDR3 nucleotides read TGTGCCAGCAGCGCAAACGCCCTCTCCTACGAGCAGTACTTC.

This clonotype was picked up a small number of times. An end of the junction does not agree with germline; a read error may underlie this. The chain combines TRBV10-3 with TRBJ2-5; unclear D gene. The CDR3 sequence is 13 residues long. Germline V lookup: CDR1 ENHRY, CDR2 SYGVKD. CDR3 loop: CAISDQNQESQYF. In DNA, the CDR3 is TGTGCCATCAGTGACCAAAATCAAGAGTCCCAGTACTTC.

The chain uses TRBV5-1 and TRBJ2-1, with 8 bases aligning to TRBD1. The CDR3 runs to 16 residues. With 0 bases clipped from V and 8 bases from J, the junction kept 10 bases outside the gene matches. Looked up from germline, CDR1 is SGHRS and CDR2 is YFSETQ. CDR3 region: CASSLGADRVFDEQFF. The CDR3 DNA reads as TGCGCCAGCAGCTTGGGGGCGGACAGGGTCTTCGATGAGCAGTTCTTC.

This chain joins TRBV11-2 and TRBJ2-2; tentatively, D is TRBD2 (5 bases). The CDR3 consists of 16 residues. Trimming left V 3 bases short and J 5 bases short, with 16 bases between. CDR1 is SGHAT, CDR2 FQNNGV, per germline. The DNA for the CDR3 is TGTGCCAGCAGCTTGATACGAGGGTCGGGTACCGGGGAGCTGTTTTTT. Translation: CASSLIRGSGTGELFF.

The rearrangement joins TRBV5-1 to TRBJ1-4; D possibly corresponds to TRBD1 (6 bases). Germline CDR1 reads SGHRS; CDR2 reads YFSETQ. The CDR3 consists of 13 residues. Trimming cost V 2 bases and J 7 bases, with 9 bases left between them. CDR3 protein: CASSFTGSEKLFF. The CDR3 nucleotides read TGCGCCAGCAGCTTTACAGGGAGTGAAAAACTGTTTTTT.

This chain uses TRBV7-2 with TRBJ1-1, with D uncertain. Per germline, CDR1 SGHTA and CDR2 FQGNSA. The CDR3 covers 14 residues. Trimming shortened V by 4 bases and J by 3 bases, and 12 bases separated the two germline ends. CDR3 sequence reads: CASSSTTEYTEAFF. CDR3 nucleotide sequence: TGTGCCAGCAGCTCTACGACTGAGTACACTGAAGCTTTCTTT.

V is TRBV6-2 or TRBV6-3 and J is TRBJ1-2; 8 positions agree with TRBD1. The CDR3 spans 13 residues. V lost 6 bases and J lost 7; bases outside the gene matches: 7. CDR1 is MNHEY, CDR2 SVGEGT, per germline. The CDR3 sequence: CASRTGQGVGYTF. The CDR3 DNA follows: TGTGCCAGCAGGACAGGACAGGGAGTTGGCTACACCTTC.

This rearrangement joins TRBV10-3 to TRBJ2-1, with 8 bases matching TRBD2. V dropped 8 bases and J dropped 0; count of bases not matched to a gene: 9. This CDR3 has 16 residues. The germline CDR1 and CDR2 sequences are ENHRY and SYGVKD. The CDR3 region is CAIGLSGVSSYNEQFF. The CDR3 nucleotides are TGTGCCATCGGACTTAGCGGGGTGAGCTCCTACAATGAGCAGTTCTTC.

This sequence joins TRBV4-1 and TRBJ2-3; 8 nucleotides align to TRBD1. The length of the CDR3 is 17 residues. The trim removed 3 bases at V and 1 base at J, leaving 9 bases unmatched. CDR1 and CDR2 (germline): MGHRA, YSYEKL. CDR3 region: CASSQEFRGLGTDTQYF. The CDR3 nucleotides are TGCGCCAGCAGCCAGGAATTCAGGGGGCTTGGCACAGATACGCAGTATTTT.

The V call is TRBV5-1, the J call TRBJ2-3; D is undetermined. CDR3 length: 16 residues. The germline V gene encodes CDR1 SGHRS and CDR2 YFSETQ. The V end was cut by 0 bases, the J end by 4 bases, with 15 bases between. DNA for the CDR3: TGCGCCAGCAGCTTGGATGGAGCCTTAAAGGCAGATACGCAGTATTTT. Translated: CASSLDGALKADTQYF.

The CDR3 sequence: CASSRDRAYEQFF. The CDR3 DNA reads TGTGCCAGCAGTCGGGACAGGGCGTATGAGCAGTTCTTC. The genes are TRBV2 and TRBJ2-1; TRBD1 aligns across 9 bases. Unmatched junction bases numbered 4, after V lost 5 bases and J lost 8 bases. This CDR3 comprises 13 residues. Germline V gene sequence: CDR1 SNHLY, CDR2 FYNNEI.

This clonotype was counted a few times. V is TRBV20-1 and J is TRBJ2-3; no definite D call. The CDR3 has 14 amino acids. V lost 0 bases and J 4 bases, leaving 11 bases between the germline ends. Germline V CDR1 and CDR2: DFQATT, SNEGSKA (reference sequence). The CDR3 DNA reads as TGCAGTGCTAGAGATATTAACCGGGCAGATACGCAGTATTTT. It translates to CSARDINRADTQYF.

This clonotype turned up a few times. The gene calls are TRBV29-1 and TRBJ2-7; TRBD1 aligns across 9 bases. The V segment lost 8 bases and the J segment 5 bases; nucleotides outside the gene matches: 7. This CDR3 has 12 amino acids. Germline values: CDR1 SQVTM, CDR2 ANQGSEA. CDR3 sequence reads: CSSAGQGDEQYF. In nucleotides, the CDR3 is TGCAGCTCGGCGGGACAGGGCGACGAGCAGTACTTC.

The chain couples TRBV5-1 to TRBJ2-3, with a possible D match to TRBD2 (5 bases). V lost 4 bases and J lost 6, with 21 bases in between. Germline CDR1 is SGHRS and CDR2 is YFSETQ. The CDR3 is 16 amino acids. The CDR3 is CASSGGRTGAADTQYF. In DNA, the CDR3 is TGCGCCAGCAGCGGAGGACGAACGGGCGCGGCTGATACGCAGTATTTT.

The chain uses TRBV9 and TRBJ2-7, with D unclear. The CDR3 consists of 14 residues. The germline V gene has CDR1 SGDLS and CDR2 YYNGEE. Trimming took off 4 bases at V and 6 bases at J, with 17 bases between the two ends. The DNA for the CDR3 is TGTGCCAGCAGCTCCCGGTCCGAGACACGCGAGCAGTACTTC. Protein: CASSSRSETREQYF.

This chain uses TRBV24-1 with TRBJ2-3; 7 nucleotides align to TRBD1. The CDR3 consists of 16 residues. Germline assignment: CDR1 KGHDR and CDR2 SFDVKD. Losses at the gene ends were 4 bases for V and 1 base for J; bases not matched to a gene: 7. In DNA form, the CDR3 reads TGTGCCACCAGTGAGCCCGGGACAGACGGCACAGATACGCAGTATTTT. Residues: CATSEPGTDGTDTQYF.

This clonotype was detected a few times. The chain links TRBV29-1 to TRBJ1-1; D ambiguous. From germline, CDR1 is SQVTM and CDR2 ANQGSEA. The ends were cut back, 7 bases at V and 8 bases at J, with 14 bases in the middle. The CDR3 has 11 amino acids. The CDR3 DNA reads TGCAGCGGAGGGTCCGGTCGCGAAGCTTTCTTT. This codes for CSGGSGREAFF.

On this clonotype itself: The junction departs from the called germline gene at one end, perhaps through a read error. V usage is TRBV5-4 and J usage is TRBJ1-2; D is uncertain. The CDR3 has 14 residues. CDR1 is SGHNT, CDR2 YYREEE, per germline (reference sequence). Written as DNA, the CDR3 is TGTGCCAGCAGACCTGACAATGGGTACTATGGCCACACCTTC. Translating gives CASRPDNGYYGHTF.

The chain has TRBV11-3 and TRBJ2-7, with D perhaps TRBD1 (6 bases). Deletions cut 5 bases from V and 7 bases from J, with 15 bases between. This CDR3 has 13 amino acids. CDR1 and CDR2 from the germline V gene are SGHNT and YENEEA. CDR3 nucleotide sequence: TGTGCCAGCAGCAATAACAGGGCCGATGAGCAGTACTTC. It encodes CASSNNRADEQYF.

The V gene is TRBV7-9, the J gene TRBJ2-6; no clear D. Germline CDR1 is SEHNR and CDR2 is FQNEAQ (reference sequence). This CDR3 contains 16 residues. Trimming removed 0 bases at V and 2 bases at J, with 8 bases between. This CDR3 reads CASSLAAAPGANVLTF. CDR3 nucleotide sequence: TGTGCCAGCAGCTTAGCGGCCGCCCCTGGGGCCAACGTCCTGACTTTC. Variable domain in full (rest from reference TRBV7-9 and TRBJ2-6): DTGVSQNPRHKITKRGQNVTFRCDPISEHNRLYWYRQTLGQGPEFLTYFQNEAQLEKSRLLSDRFSAERPKGSFSTLEIQRTEQGDSAMYLCASSLAAAPGANVLTFGAGSRLTVL.

The chain uses TRBV20-1 and TRBJ2-7; TRBD1 agrees at 9 bases. J gave up 0 bases and V 3 bases, and 6 bases lay outside the gene matches. Germline V CDR1 and CDR2: DFQATT, SNEGSKA (reference sequence). This CDR3 contains 15 residues. The CDR3 reads CSASAEGQGSYEQYF. CDR3 bases: TGCAGTGCTAGCGCGGAGGGACAGGGCTCCTACGAGCAGTACTTC.

The chain combines TRBV5-1 with TRBJ2-5, with D perhaps assigned TRBD1 or TRBD2 (5 bases each). This CDR3 contains 14 residues. The germline V and J ends were trimmed by 4 bases and 2 bases, with 12 bases remaining between them. The germline CDR1 and CDR2 sequences are SGHRS and YFSETQ. CDR3 amino acids: CASSIPGRQETQYF. For the CDR3, the DNA is TGCGCCAGCAGCATCCCGGGACGGCAAGAGACCCAGTACTTC.

The chain joins TRBV20-1 to TRBJ2-5; possibly TRBD2 for D (5 bases). V dropped 3 bases and J dropped 1 base, with 9 bases sitting between them. There are 13 residues in the CDR3. CDR1 and CDR2 (germline): DFQATT, SNEGSKA (reference sequence). The DNA of the CDR3 is TGCAGTGCTAGGGCGGGCCCCCAAGAGACCCAGTACTTC. This encodes CSARAGPQETQYF.

This clonotype was seen only a few times. V usage is TRBV7-2 and J usage is TRBJ2-7, with D perhaps given as TRBD1 or TRBD2 (6 bases each). This CDR3 is built from 14 residues. Germline loops: CDR1 SGHTA, CDR2 FQGNSA. V dropped 0 bases and J dropped 7 bases, with 13 bases sitting between them. Here the CDR3 DNA reads TGTGCCAGCAGCTTAGCAGGGGGAGGCAGGGAGCAGTACTTC. Protein sequence: CASSLAGGGREQYF.

The genes are TRBV20-1 and TRBJ1-4; D possibly corresponds to TRBD1 (6 bases). This CDR3 spans 14 amino acids. Germline-derived CDR1 and CDR2 are DFQATT and SNEGSKA (reference sequence). Trimming took off 4 bases at V and 5 bases at J, with 14 bases between the two ends. The CDR3 is CSATYQGLNEKLFF. In DNA, the CDR3 is TGCAGTGCTACCTACCAGGGGCTCAATGAAAAACTGTTTTTT.

The J gene is TRBJ2-5, the V gene TRBV7-8, with D possibly TRBD1 on 6 matching bases. The V end was cut by 0 bases, the J end by 4 bases, with 12 bases between. This CDR3 has 15 residues. Germline values: CDR1 SGHVS, CDR2 FQNEAQ. The CDR3 bases are TGTGCCAGCAGCTTAGCGGGGACAAGAAGAGAGACCCAGTACTTC. It specifies CASSLAGTRRETQYF.